The rows below give T cell receptor beta chains drawn from one sample of a study of T cells in Graves' hyperthyroidism and ophthalmopathy. TCRdb reprocessed the multiplex PCR reads via MiXCR and lists one record per CDR3 protein. Here the sample spans about 520,000 distinct CDR3 sequences, roughly a quarter being singletons. The specimen sequenced was blood. Receptors originate from a woman between 25 and 40 years old with Graves' ophthalmopathy. CDR3s include the opening cysteine and the closing phenylalanine or tryptophan. The D gene is left open where the match is weak. Clone size is shown for a subset of rows, as once, few, many or a class of expanded clone.

>-|TRBV4-1|15|many|TRBJ1-1
TGCGCCAGCAGCCAGCCCTTGCGGGTGAACACTGAAGCTTTCTTT
CASSQPLRVNTEAFF
>-|TRBV20-1|15|-|TRBJ2-7
TGCAGTGCTAGAAGCCTAGCAATTGCGGGATACGAGCAGTACTTC
CSARSLAIAGYEQYF
>-|TRBV19|13|many|TRBJ1-1
TGTGCCAGTAGTTGGGAGAAAAACACTGAAGCTTTCTTT
CASSWEKNTEAFF
>-|TRBV30|13|few|TRBJ2-5
TGTGCCTGGAGTGGCCTCCCGGGGGAGACCCAGTACTTC
CAWSGLPGETQYF
>TRBD1|TRBV12-3/TRBV12-4|15|few|TRBJ1-2
TGTGCCAGCAGTTTTTTGCTTACAGGGGTGGATGGCTACACCTTC
CASSFLLTGVDGYTF
>-|TRBV30|15|-|TRBJ1-1
TGTGCCTGGAGTGTGGGGAGCAGGTGGGACACTGAAGCTTTCTTT
CAWSVGSRWDTEAFF
>-|TRBV6-1|14|-|TRBJ2-4
TGTGCCAGCAGGGGGGGACCGCTCTGGGCCATTCAGTACTTC
CASRGGPLWAIQYF
>TRBD1|TRBV27|15|-|TRBJ2-7
TGTGCCAGCAGTGCCTCCGGGACAGGGGCTAGCGAGCAGTACTTC
CASSASGTGASEQYF
>-|TRBV27|14|many|TRBJ2-7
TGTGCCAGCACCCCGACAGCGATCTCCTACGAGCAGTACTTC
CASTPTAISYEQYF
>-|TRBV5-1|13|many|TRBJ1-1
TGCGCCAGCAGTCTCGGTCGGCGCACTGAAGCTTTCTTT
CASSLGRRTEAFF
>TRBD1|TRBV12-3/TRBV12-4|17|many|TRBJ1-5
TGTGCCAGCAGTATTTCCCCGGACAGGGGCTACAATCAGCCCCAGCATTTT
CASSISPDRGYNQPQHF
>-|TRBV7-2|14|many|TRBJ1-3
TGTGCCAGCAGCTTAGGGGGACCTGAAAACACCATATATTTT
CASSLGGPENTIYF
>-|TRBV2|11|few|TRBJ1-2
TGTGCCAGCAGCCGGGGTGGGGGCTACACCTTC
CASSRGGGYTF
>TRBD2|TRBV11-2|18|-|TRBJ2-4
TGTGCCAGCAGCTTAGGGGTCAGGCGGGGGTCAGCCAAAAACATTAAGTACTTC
CASSLGVRRGSAKNIKYF
>-|TRBV6-4|13|many|TRBJ1-1
TGTGCCAGCGATGGTGCAAGCCTCACTGAAGCTTTCTTT
CASDGASLTEAFF
>-|TRBV11-2|15|many|TRBJ2-2
TGTGCCAGCAGCCCAAGCCGGGGGAACACCGGGGAGCTGTTTTTT
CASSPSRGNTGELFF
>-|TRBV6-2/TRBV6-3|10|many|TRBJ2-2
TGTGCCAGCATCCCCGGGGAGCTGTTTTTT
CASIPGELFF
>-|TRBV5-1|15|many|TRBJ1-2
TGCGCCAGCAGCTTGGCCGCAGGGCTGAACTATGGCTACACCTTC
CASSLAAGLNYGYTF
>-|TRBV19|11|many|TRBJ1-1
TGTGCCAGGGTACAGGGAACTGAAGCTTTCTTT
CARVQGTEAFF
>TRBD1|TRBV19|16|many|TRBJ1-2
TGTGCCAGTAGTATAGATATCGGGGGACAGGTATATGGCTACACCTTC
CASSIDIGGQVYGYTF
>-|TRBV2|17|-|TRBJ1-2
TGTGCCAGCAGTGAAGGGGGACAAGCGTCTCTTAACTATGGCTACACCTTC
CASSEGGQASLNYGYTF
>TRBD1|TRBV18|16|many|TRBJ1-1
TGTGCCAGCTCACCGATGACAGGGCGGGGGAACACTGAAGCTTTCTTT
CASSPMTGRGNTEAFF
>TRBD2|TRBV7-8|15|many|TRBJ2-5
TGTGCCAGCAGCTTGGGCGGGGGGTCTCAAGAGACCCAGTACTTC
CASSLGGGSQETQYF
>-|TRBV12-3/TRBV12-4|14|many|TRBJ1-1
TGTGCCAGCAGTTTAGGGCGGATGAACACTGAAGCTTTCTTT
CASSLGRMNTEAFF
>TRBD1|TRBV7-2|14|many|TRBJ1-2
TGTGCCAGCAGTTTGGGGACAGGGAACTATGGCTACACCTTC
CASSLGTGNYGYTF
>-|TRBV20-1|12|-|TRBJ1-5
TGCAGTGTTCGGGACCAGGCTCAGCCCCAGCATTTT
CSVRDQAQPQHF
>-|TRBV12-3/TRBV12-4|13|many|TRBJ2-2
TGTGCCAGCATCCTAGAGGGGGCCGGGGAGCTGTTTTTT
CASILEGAGELFF
>-|TRBV24-1|13|many|TRBJ2-5
TGTGCCACCAGTCCTGGCAGACAAGAGACCCAGTACTTC
CATSPGRQETQYF
>-|TRBV3-1|15|-|TRBJ2-5
TGTGCCAGCAGCCAAGCGCCCTCGTACCAAGAGACCCAGTACTTC
CASSQAPSYQETQYF
>-|TRBV25-1|17|many|TRBJ2-7
TGTGCCAGCAGTGTACTATCCGGGAAGGGCCATTCCTACGAGCAGTACTTC
CASSVLSGKGHSYEQYF
>-|TRBV2|12|many|TRBJ1-5
TGTGCCAGCAGAATGAGCAATCAGCCCCAGCATTTT
CASRMSNQPQHF
>TRBD1|TRBV29-1|15|many|TRBJ2-5
TGCAGCGTCGTCGGATGGAGGACAGGGCAAGAGACCCAGTACTTC
CSVVGWRTGQETQYF
>TRBD1|TRBV28|15|many|TRBJ1-5
TGTGCCAGCAGTTATACAGGGGGGGACGGTCAGCCCCAGCATTTT
CASSYTGGDGQPQHF
>TRBD1|TRBV20-1|14|-|TRBJ1-2
TGCAGTGCTAGAGATTCTAGGACAGGGCATGGCTACACCTTC
CSARDSRTGHGYTF
>-|TRBV6-2/TRBV6-3|16|many|TRBJ2-4
TGTGCCAGCAGTCAAATATCGAGGGACAAAGGAAACATTCAGTACTTC
CASSQISRDKGNIQYF
>-|TRBV27|17|many|TRBJ1-1
TGTGCCAGCAGTTTAATACCCCCAGGGACGAAAAGGCCTGAAGCTTTCTTT
CASSLIPPGTKRPEAFF
>TRBD1|TRBV20-1|12|few|TRBJ1-1
TGCAGCTCAGGACAGGGTGACACTGAAGCTTCCTTT
CSSGQGDTEASF